This TCR beta chain was recovered during a study of cytomegalovirus exposure and HLA in healthy donors. The wider study: HLA-typed donors were the source of 86 million or so unique TCRs held in an early data release.

Points from the study as a whole: Relative to the approximately 700-donor mean, N-insertions were reportedly fewer in an Asian-associated ancestry cluster in a later analysis.

Remarks on this clone: The antigen remains unidentified.

PCR used 60 Vbeta primers and 13 Jbeta primers. Assay used: immunoSEQ multiplex PCR; TCRdb lists only in-frame clones, some missing. The sample comprises approximately 220,000 clones, approximately 88% of which are singletons, and roughly 0.75% rests with the top ten. The length of the CDR3 is 16 residues. In germline, CDR1 is MNHEY, CDR2 SMNVEV (reference sequence). Trimming shortened V by 5 bases and J by 4 bases, and 20 bases separated the two germline ends. The chain uses TRBV27 and TRBJ1-2; a weak D match, TRBD1 (5 bases). This sequence originates from a boy aged 2 to 9 in good health and CMV-seronegative. Material for sequencing was PBMCs. The CDR3 DNA sequence: TGTGCCAGCAGTCCCGATATCGACAGACCCTTCTATGGCTACACCTTC. Protein: CASSPDIDRPFYGYTF.